The table lists the clone carrying this T cell receptor (beta chain) with a few counts. Its specificity is not known. TCRdb re-called the 5' RACE reads through MiXCR, storing one row per CDR3 protein. Among around 300,000 distinct CDR3 sequences listed, approximately 14% were seen once. The V and J ends lost 5 bases and 7 bases respectively, with 17 bases between them. The CDR3 covers 15 residues. Looked up from germline, CDR1 is MNHNS and CDR2 is SASEGT. The entry originates in a study of CD8 T cells in ankylosing spondylitis. Study observations and caveats: Typical of ankylosing spondylitis blood, it appeared, was a TCR beta motif of 7 or 8 highly homologous variants.

This chain uses TRBV6-1 with TRBJ2-2; D is possibly TRBD1 or TRBD2 (6 bases each). Input material: blood, either unsorted or a sorted T cell fraction (not recorded which). This receptor was taken from a male donor with ankylosing spondylitis or in good health (not recorded which). CDR3 in amino acids: CASSRAGARGGELFF. The CDR3 nucleotides read TGTGCCAGCAGTAGAGCGGGCGCCAGGGGCGGGGAGCTGTTTTTT.